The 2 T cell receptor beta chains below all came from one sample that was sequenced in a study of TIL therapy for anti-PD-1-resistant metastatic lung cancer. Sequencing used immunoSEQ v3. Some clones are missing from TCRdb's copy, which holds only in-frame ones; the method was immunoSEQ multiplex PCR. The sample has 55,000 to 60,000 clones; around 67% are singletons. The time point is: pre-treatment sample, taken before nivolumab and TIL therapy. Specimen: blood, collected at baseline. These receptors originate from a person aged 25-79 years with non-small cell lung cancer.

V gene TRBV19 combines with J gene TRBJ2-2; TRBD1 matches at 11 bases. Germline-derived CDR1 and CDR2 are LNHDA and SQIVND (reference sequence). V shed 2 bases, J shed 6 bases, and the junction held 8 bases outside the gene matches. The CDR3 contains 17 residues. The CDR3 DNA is TGTGCCAGTAGTATACTTCTCGGACAGGGGGCATCCGGGGAGCTGTTTTTT. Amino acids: CASSILLGQGASGELFF.

The CDR3 region has the DNA TGTGCCAGCAGTTGGACAGGGAACACTGAAGCTTTCTTT. It encodes CASSWTGNTEAFF. The genes are TRBV7-9 and TRBJ1-1; 7 bases are shared with TRBD1. The CDR3 extends over 13 amino acids. Trimming at V came to 6 bases and at J to 1 base, leaving 2 bases not matched to a gene. Per germline, CDR1 SEHNR and CDR2 FQNEAQ (reference sequence).